This T cell receptor beta chain was observed in a study of siplizumab effects on memory and regulatory T cells. Study results and limitations: Roughly 80-95% of proliferating CD4+ or CD8+ clones defied assignment to a naive or memory phenotype. Versus approximately 29% in controls, the mappable alloreactive CD4+ clones averaged roughly 68% Treg-derived with siplizumab. Naive T cells looked more diverse than memory cells, and they looked like major contributors to the alloresponse.

The CDR3 has 15 amino acids. In germline, CDR1 is SGHTA, CDR2 FQGNSA. Trimming took 1 base from V and 9 from J; bases not matched to a gene: 7. Remarks on this clone: The antigen remains unidentified.

Each sample yielded roughly 100,000 assayed TCR templates. The table came from immunoSEQ multiplex PCR; TCRdb's copy has only in-frame clones and leaves some out. Of over 95,000 clones listed, 93% are singletons. Sequencing input: non-Treg CD4+ T cells sorted from blood. The source of this sequence is a human donor in good health. V gene TRBV7-2 combines with J gene TRBJ2-1, with 9 bases lining up with TRBD1. The CDR3 is CASSLVGQGVGEQFF. For the CDR3, the DNA is TGTGCCAGCAGCTTAGTGGGACAGGGAGTCGGTGAGCAGTTCTTC.